This TCR beta chain comes out of a study of early T cells in non-severe SARS-CoV-2 infection. This clonotype was observed at least ten times. Antigen unknown. Germline CDR1 LNHDA, CDR2 SQIVND (reference sequence). This CDR3 has 17 amino acids. V lost 10 bases and J 2 bases, leaving 26 bases between the germline ends. Regarding the study as a whole: Private and CD4 specificities were missed by VDJdb matching, which favored anti-spike CD8 responses.

Unique molecular identifiers were added to individual cDNA molecules. TCRdb passed the 5' RACE reads through MiXCR, listing each CDR3 protein once. The profile shows tens of thousands of distinct CDR3 sequences, 10% of them singletons. Here the sequenced sample was whole blood, taken at baseline. This TCR was sampled from an adult who was a healthcare worker with PCR-confirmed SARS-CoV-2 infection or an uninfected control (not recorded which). The gene calls are TRBV19 and TRBJ2-5; unclear D gene. The CDR3 reads CATADGSFTSPQETQYF. Here the CDR3 DNA reads TGTGCCACCGCGGACGGATCCTTTACCTCGCCTCAAGAGACCCAGTACTTC. The full variable domain, completed using reference TRBV19 and TRBJ2-5, is DGGITQSPKYLFRKEGQNVTLSCEQNLNHDAMYWYRQDPGQGLRLIYYSQIVNDFQKGDIAEGYSVSREKKESFPLTVTSAQKNPTAFYLCATADGSFTSPQETQYFGPGTRLLVL.